The subject of this entry is one T cell receptor beta chain. The specificity of this receptor is unknown. Base qualities are not provided; no much larger clone lies one nucleotide away. The healthy controls were 37 blood donors, and the buffy coats of these donors were supplied by the Finnish Red Cross blood service. All TCR-sequenced material derived from peripheral blood: patient blood samples and healthy donor buffy coats. Ficoll-Hypaque gradient centrifugation was used to isolate peripheral blood mononuclear cells. CD4+ cells were magnetically purified from the buffy coats of healthy controls. Genomic DNA was extracted with the Gentra Puregene Cell and Tissue kit and quantified on a Qubit 2.0 fluorometer. The immunoSEQ assay at survey resolution was applied to genomic DNA for sequencing of TCRbeta rearrangements. Per the source publication's procedure: In the TCR sequencing data, the lowest productive clonotype frequency that could be detected was 2.59 x 10-5. Analyses included only productive TCRbeta rearrangements, meaning complete and in-frame sequences. Clonality for each sample was calculated as Simpson clonality in the immunoSEQ Analyzer version 3.0. Clones were binned by frequency as very rare, small, medium, large (1-20%) or hyperexpanded (>20%). Generation probabilities were estimated with OLGA 1.2.3, V-gene circos plots were generated with VDJtools, specificities were searched for in VDJdb, and CDR3 motifs were identified with GLIPH. TCRdb limited this immuneACCESS table to in-frame rearrangements with V and J called. A share of clones is missing; checked studies link under half to unresolved V genes, and the rest is unexplained. The DNA was the basis for D and trimming; V, J and clone size are from that table. Within this sample are roughly 29,000 clones, with about 77% of them counted one time only. Together, the top ten hold approximately 3.3% of the sample.

This sample is part of a study of STAT5B mutations in CD4+ large granular lymphocyte leukemia (dated by TCRdb to between 2021 and 2024). Looking at the study overall: Among healthy controls, the CDR3 'QG' motif was associated with a particular HLA allele. Flow cytometry on FACSCanto II or FACSVerse showed that the purified fractions were more than 95% pure among lymphocytes. TCRbeta repertoires of CD4+ T-cell large granular lymphocyte leukemia patients were compared with those of healthy blood donors. Beyond this particular receptor, the publication reports: TRBV06-family usage was enriched among the top patient clones (8/27) compared with healthy controls (2/35). CD4-sorted patient repertoires appeared more clonal than healthy CD4+ repertoires, and this difference persisted after removing the putative leukemic clones. Main leukemic clonotypes were private to each patient, although under 30% appeared at low frequency in other patients' non-leukemic repertoires. The data were not HLA-matched, and the relatively small sample size could explain the higher clonality seen in CD4+ compared with CD8+ T-LGLL.

The CDR3 sequence holds 15 residues, the cysteine and phenylalanine included. Only the CDR3 region is kept as DNA, spanning 45 bases read in frame from base 1. Between the V and J ends, shortened by 5 bases and 3 bases respectively, the junction contains 16 bases. From a lookup of the germline V gene (reference sequence), CDR1 and CDR2 are SEHNR and FQNEAQ. In this chain, TRBV7-9 is recombined with TRBJ1-1, with TRBD1 as a weak D call on 6 bases. What was sequenced was CD4+ T cells from blood buffy coats. This TCR derives from a human donor in good health. The DNA sequence is TGTGCCAGCAGCCCGAGTTGGGGGCTCGACACTGAAGCTTTCTTT. Its product reads: CASSPSWGLDTEAFF.